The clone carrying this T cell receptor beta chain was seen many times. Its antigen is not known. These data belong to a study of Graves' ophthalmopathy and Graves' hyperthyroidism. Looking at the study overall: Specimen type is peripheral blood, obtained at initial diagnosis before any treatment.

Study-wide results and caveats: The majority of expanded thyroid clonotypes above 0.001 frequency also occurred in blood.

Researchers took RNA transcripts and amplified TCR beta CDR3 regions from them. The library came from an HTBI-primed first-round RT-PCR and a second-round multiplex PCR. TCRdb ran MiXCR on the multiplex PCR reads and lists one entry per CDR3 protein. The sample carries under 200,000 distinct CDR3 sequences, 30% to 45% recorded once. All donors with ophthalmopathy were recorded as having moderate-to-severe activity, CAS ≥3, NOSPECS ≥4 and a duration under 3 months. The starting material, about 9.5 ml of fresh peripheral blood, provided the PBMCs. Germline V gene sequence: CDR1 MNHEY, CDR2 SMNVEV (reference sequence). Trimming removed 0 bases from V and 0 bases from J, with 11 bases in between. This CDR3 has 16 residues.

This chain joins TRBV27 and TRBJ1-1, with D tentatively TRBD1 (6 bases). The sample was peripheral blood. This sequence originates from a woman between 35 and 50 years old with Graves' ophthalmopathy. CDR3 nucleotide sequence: TGTGCCAGCAGTTTATCAACAGGGACCATGAACACTGAAGCTTTCTTT. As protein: CASSLSTGTMNTEAFF.